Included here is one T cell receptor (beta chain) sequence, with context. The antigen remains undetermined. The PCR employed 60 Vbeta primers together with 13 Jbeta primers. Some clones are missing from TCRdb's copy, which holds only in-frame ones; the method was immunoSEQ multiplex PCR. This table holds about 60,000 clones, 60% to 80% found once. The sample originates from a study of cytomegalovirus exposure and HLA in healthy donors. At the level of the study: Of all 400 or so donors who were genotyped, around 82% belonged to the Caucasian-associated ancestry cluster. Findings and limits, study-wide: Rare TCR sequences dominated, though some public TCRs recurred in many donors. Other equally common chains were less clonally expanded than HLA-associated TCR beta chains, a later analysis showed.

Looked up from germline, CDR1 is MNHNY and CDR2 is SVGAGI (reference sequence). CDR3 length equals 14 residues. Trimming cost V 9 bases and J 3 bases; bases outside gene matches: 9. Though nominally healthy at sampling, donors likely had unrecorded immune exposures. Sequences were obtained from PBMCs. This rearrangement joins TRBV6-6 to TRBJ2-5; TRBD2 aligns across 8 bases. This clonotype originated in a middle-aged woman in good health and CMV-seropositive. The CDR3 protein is CASLSGGAKETQYF. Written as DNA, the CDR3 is TGTGCCAGTCTAAGCGGGGGAGCCAAAGAGACCCAGTACTTC.